Below are 31 T cell receptor beta chains sequenced from a single sample in a study of blood T cells in healthy people across ages (dated by TCRdb to the mid-2010s). Libraries were prepared through 5' RACE. For sequencing, an Illumina HiSeq 2500 was employed. A second PCR of roughly 6 to 11 cycles was run with a J-beta primer mix and a sample-barcoded 5' primer. The public reads were run again by TCRdb, first through fastp at Q25 and then through MiXCR, and only productive beta chains were kept. Every entry covers one CDR3 protein and lists the most common genes and DNA from its rows. The sample records around 990,000 distinct CDR3 sequences, more than 30% of which are singletons. The top ten clonotypes cover around 12% of the sample. The sequencing input was blood. These receptor sequences come from a man aged 18 to 30 in good health.

This clonotype was seen a handful of times. V is TRBV4-3 and J is TRBJ1-1; D is uncertain. The CDR3 contains 14 residues. Germline values: CDR1 LGHNA, CDR2 YSLEER. Trimming left V 2 bases short and J 7 bases short, with 14 bases between. CDR3 sequence reads: CASSQSERAGEAFF. For the CDR3, the DNA is TGCGCCAGCAGCCAAAGCGAAAGGGCGGGTGAAGCTTTCTTT.

This sequence joins TRBV29-1 and TRBJ2-1; 9 positions match TRBD1. The ends lost 7 bases at V and 0 bases at J; junction bases unmatched: 13. CDR3 size: 17 residues. Per germline, CDR1 SQVTM and CDR2 ANQGSEA. DNA of the CDR3: TGCAGCGCACTTACGCCTCGACAGGGGGTCTCCTACAATGAGCAGTTCTTC. It is translated as CSALTPRQGVSYNEQFF.

The rearrangement uses TRBV6-5 and TRBJ1-2; D gene uncertain. The CDR3 runs to 15 residues. The germline gives CDR1 MNHEY, CDR2 SVGAGI. V dropped 0 bases and J dropped 2 bases, with 10 bases sitting between them. The CDR3 nucleotides read TGTGCCAGCAGTTACTCTGGTGATTCCAACTATGGCTACACCTTC. Translated, it gives CASSYSGDSNYGYTF.

The chain joins TRBV7-6 to TRBJ1-1; weak D call: TRBD1 (5 bases). The ends were cut back, 0 bases at V and 6 bases at J, with 11 bases in the middle. The CDR3 sequence is 14 residues long. Per the germline V gene, CDR1 is SGHVS and CDR2 is FNYEAQ. The DNA for the CDR3 is TGTGCCAGCAGCTTAGCAGGGGTCAGTGCTGAAGCTTTCTTT. This sequence encodes CASSLAGVSAEAFF.

The chain employs TRBV13 and TRBJ2-4; the match to TRBD1 covers 8 bases. V shed 7 bases and J 6 bases; nucleotides not matched to a gene: 5. Germline V lookup: CDR1 PRHDT, CDR2 FYEKMQ (reference sequence). The CDR3 contains 13 residues. CDR3 sequence reads: CASTGGAVNIQYF. In DNA form, the CDR3 reads TGTGCCAGCACAGGGGGCGCGGTAAACATTCAGTACTTC.

The chain uses TRBV2 and TRBJ2-1; D gene uncertain. The J call is in doubt because the DNA end fits TRBJ2-7 better. The CDR3 is 14 amino acids. Germline V lookup: CDR1 SNHLY, CDR2 FYNNEI. CDR3 nucleotides: TGTGCCAGCATTCCCGTAAGCTCCTACAATGAGCAGTACTTC. The encoded protein is CASIPVSSYNEQYF.

This clonotype was seen only once. V gene TRBV24-1 combines with J gene TRBJ2-1; TRBD1 matches 7 bases. Germline trimming cut 4 bases from V and 13 bases from J; bases unmatched to any gene: 15. The germline gives CDR1 KGHDR, CDR2 SFDVKD. This CDR3 is built from 15 residues. CDR3 in DNA: TGTGCCACCAGTGAGCCGGGACAGTTCCAAGGGACCCAGTTCTTC. Translation gives CATSEPGQFQGTQFF.

The chain uses TRBV3-1 and TRBJ2-3; the D is unclear. This CDR3 has 14 amino acids. V lost 0 bases, J lost 2 bases, and 6 bases lay in between. CDR1 is LGHDT and CDR2 is YNNKEL in the germline V gene (reference sequence). The CDR3 sequence: CASSQDGFTDTQYF. CDR3 DNA sequence: TGTGCCAGCAGCCAAGACGGGTTCACAGATACGCAGTATTTT.

This clonotype was seen at least ten times. The CDR3 DNA follows: TGCAGCGTTGACGCACAGGGACACGACAATGAGCAGTTCTTC. Translating it yields CSVDAQGHDNEQFF. The chain couples TRBV29-1 to TRBJ2-1, with D maybe TRBD1 (6 bases). V was trimmed by 3 bases and J by 5 bases, leaving 14 bases between them. Germline V gene lookup returns CDR1 SQVTM and CDR2 ANQGSEA. The CDR3 is 14 amino acids.

The chain has TRBV29-1 and TRBJ2-5; 9 bases map to TRBD2. J gave up 11 bases and V 7 bases, and 17 bases lay outside the gene matches. This CDR3 is built from 14 residues. The germline V gene encodes CDR1 SQVTM and CDR2 ANQGSEA. In DNA form, the CDR3 reads TGCAGCGCCCCTAGCGGGGCCCCTTTCAATGAGCAGTACTTC. Amino acid sequence: CSAPSGAPFNEQYF.

The J gene is TRBJ1-3, the V gene TRBV10-3; 8 nucleotides line up with TRBD1. J gave up 2 bases and V 3 bases, and 3 bases lay outside the gene matches. Germline V CDR1 and CDR2: ENHRY, SYGVKD. The CDR3 runs to 15 residues. The DNA of the CDR3 is TGTGCCATCAGTGATCTGACAGGGGCTGGAAACACCATATATTTT. It encodes CAISDLTGAGNTIYF.

The J gene is TRBJ2-2, the V gene TRBV12-3 or TRBV12-4, with D hard to call. The V end lost 4 bases, the J end lost 4 bases, and 7 bases lay between the germline ends. This CDR3 contains 13 residues. CDR3 bases: TGTGCCAGCAGTTCCACACTCACCGGGGAGCTGTTTTTT. Translating gives CASSSTLTGELFF.

The V and J genes are TRBV2 and TRBJ2-1; 8 bases align to TRBD2. This CDR3 region has 16 residues. Germline V CDR1 and CDR2: SNHLY, FYNNEI. The trim removed 7 bases at V and 4 bases at J, leaving 12 bases unmatched. CDR3 protein: CASIRAGEDLYNEQFF. The CDR3 region has the DNA TGTGCCAGCATTAGAGCGGGGGAAGACCTTTACAATGAGCAGTTCTTC.

The gene calls are TRBV6-1 and TRBJ1-1, with a tentative D call TRBD1 (5 bases). The CDR3 covers 16 residues. The germline CDR1 and CDR2 sequences are MNHNS and SASEGT. V lost 6 bases to trimming and J lost 0 bases, with 17 bases between them. The DNA of the CDR3 is TGTGCCAGCAGCGACAGCCTTTACTCCATGAACACTGAAGCTTTCTTT. Translated: CASSDSLYSMNTEAFF.

In this sample, this clonotype turned up many times. The rearrangement links TRBV6-5 to TRBJ2-1, with D perhaps matching TRBD1 (6 bases). This CDR3 spans 16 amino acids. V lost 6 bases and J lost 2, with 17 bases in between. Germline V lookup: CDR1 MNHEY, CDR2 SVGAGI. The CDR3 region has the DNA TGTGCCAGCAGACCCGGACAGACACAGACCTACAATGAGCAGTTCTTC. It translates to CASRPGQTQTYNEQFF.

This clonotype was seen more than once but under ten times. The V and J genes are TRBV13 and TRBJ1-2; maybe TRBD1 (5 bases). The CDR3 is 15 amino acids. V dropped 3 bases and J dropped 6 bases, with 17 bases sitting between them. Germline V gene sequence: CDR1 PRHDT, CDR2 FYEKMQ (reference sequence). The CDR3 coding sequence is TGTGCCAGCAGCTTCGGACACACCCCAGGTGATGGCTACACCTTC. Its protein product is CASSFGHTPGDGYTF.

The V and J genes are TRBV20-1 and TRBJ1-3; D is perhaps TRBD1 (6 bases). Germline V gene sequence: CDR1 DFQATT, CDR2 SNEGSKA (reference sequence). The ends were cut back, 5 bases at V and 2 bases at J, with 13 bases in the middle. The CDR3 is 14 residues long. The CDR3 spells CSAAGVLAGNTIYF. The DNA of the CDR3 is TGCAGTGCTGCAGGGGTCCTCGCTGGAAACACCATATATTTT.

This sequence joins TRBV7-2 and TRBJ1-1; D may be TRBD1 (6 bases). The CDR3 is 16 amino acids. Per the germline V gene, CDR1 is SGHTA and CDR2 is FQGNSA. Trimming removed 2 bases at V and 10 bases at J, with 23 bases between. Here the CDR3 reads CASSLTPGAVTRGAFF. CDR3 bases: TGTGCCAGCAGCTTAACCCCAGGGGCCGTTACGCGGGGAGCTTTCTTT.

Here the CDR3 reads CASSYSRTKTDTEAFF. In DNA form, the CDR3 reads TGTGCCAGCAGTTACTCGAGAACTAAGACGGACACTGAAGCTTTCTTT. The chain joins TRBV6-5 to TRBJ1-1; D not certain. This CDR3 has 16 residues. Germline CDR1 reads MNHEY; CDR2 reads SVGAGI. Between the trimmed V and J ends, which lost 0 bases and 3 bases, there was a span of 14 bases.

The table lists this clonotype with many counts. The gene calls are TRBV20-1 and TRBJ2-3; D call uncertain. CDR3 size: 11 residues. The germline gives CDR1 DFQATT, CDR2 SNEGSKA (reference sequence). CDR3 DNA sequence: TGCCGCGCCTCATCGGTTGATACGCAGTATTTT. As protein: CRASSVDTQYF.

The chain is built from TRBV7-2 and TRBJ2-1; possibly TRBD1 or TRBD2 for D (5 bases each). Germline values: CDR1 SGHTA, CDR2 FQGNSA. Trimming took 2 bases from V and 3 from J, leaving 11 bases between them. The CDR3 has 15 amino acids. The CDR3 coding sequence is TGTGCCAGCAGCTTAACGGGACGGGTCTACAATGAGCAGTTCTTC. The encoded protein is CASSLTGRVYNEQFF.

The gene calls are TRBV4-1 and TRBJ1-2; the match to TRBD1 covers 8 bases. This CDR3 region has 16 residues. J lost 5 bases, V lost 1 base, and 9 bases had no gene match. Germline V gene lookup returns CDR1 MGHRA and CDR2 YSYEKL. The CDR3 sequence: CASSQGGDRGRYGYTF. CDR3 nucleotide sequence: TGCGCCAGCAGCCAAGGTGGAGACAGGGGCCGATATGGCTACACCTTC.

The chain combines TRBV7-9 with TRBJ2-1; D is ambiguous. CDR1 is SEHNR, CDR2 FQNEAQ, per germline (reference sequence). CDR3 length: 15 amino acids. Trimming cost V 1 base and J 5 bases, with 12 bases left between them. The DNA for the CDR3 is TGTGCCAGCAGCTTAGGCGACCGATGGAACAATGAGCAGTTCTTC. It encodes CASSLGDRWNNEQFF.

This clonotype was counted between two and nine times. This rearrangement joins TRBV29-1 to TRBJ1-4; 7 positions match TRBD1. The germline CDR1 and CDR2 sequences are SQVTM and ANQGSEA. V trimming: 0 bases; J trimming: 8 bases; junction bases outside the gene matches: 9. The CDR3 loop spans 15 amino acids. The CDR3: CSVEETGAGWEKLFF. The CDR3 region has the DNA TGCAGCGTTGAAGAAACAGGGGCAGGTTGGGAAAAACTGTTTTTT.

V gene TRBV28 combines with J gene TRBJ1-2; 8 bases are shared with TRBD1. This CDR3 has 13 residues. J gave up 6 bases and V 8 bases, and 8 bases lay outside the gene matches. The germline CDR1 and CDR2 sequences are MDHEN and SYDVKM. The CDR3 region is CASLRTGFDGYTF. The CDR3 DNA follows: TGTGCCAGCCTGAGGACAGGGTTTGATGGCTACACCTTC.

The genes are TRBV6-2 or TRBV6-3 and TRBJ1-1; 7 bases align to TRBD1. This CDR3 comprises 14 residues. The V gene's germline CDR1 is MNHEY and CDR2 SVGEGT. V lost 7 bases to trimming and J lost 1 base; unmatched junction nucleotides: 6. The CDR3 here is CASIKGQTNTEAFF. Here the CDR3 DNA reads TGTGCCAGCATAAAGGGACAGACGAACACTGAAGCTTTCTTT.

This clonotype has ten or more counts. This chain joins TRBV7-9 and TRBJ1-1; D possibly corresponds to TRBD1 (5 bases). Germline CDR1 is SEHNR and CDR2 is FQNEAQ (reference sequence). CDR3 length: 14 residues. V lost 3 bases, J lost 2 bases, and 10 bases lay in between. The CDR3 nucleotides are TGTGCCAGCAGCTTTAGGACATCCAACACTGAAGCTTTCTTT. It yields the protein CASSFRTSNTEAFF.

This clonotype appeared a few times. This chain connects TRBV27 to TRBJ1-4, with 12 positions matching TRBD1. J was trimmed by 6 bases and V by 8 bases; bases with no gene match: 1. This CDR3 is built from 13 residues. The germline V gene has CDR1 MNHEY and CDR2 SMNVEV (reference sequence). This CDR3 is CASGTGGDEKLFF. The DNA of the CDR3 is TGTGCCAGCGGGACAGGGGGCGATGAAAAACTGTTTTTT.

This clonotype was counted between two and nine times. V is TRBV15 and J is TRBJ1-2; the match to TRBD1 covers 7 bases. This CDR3 has 14 residues. Germline trimming cut 4 bases from V and 5 bases from J; bases unmatched to any gene: 7. Germline lookup yields CDR1 LNHNV and CDR2 YYDKDF (reference sequence). The CDR3 region is CATSNEGAGYGYTF. The CDR3 DNA is TGTGCCACCAGCAACGAGGGGGCTGGTTATGGCTACACCTTC.

This clonotype showed up just a few times. The rearrangement links TRBV12-3 or TRBV12-4 to TRBJ2-4; no definite D call. The CDR3 has 15 residues. Trimming took 5 bases from V and 0 from J, leaving 11 bases between them. DNA of the CDR3: TGTGCCAGCAGTGTGGACGGATTAGCCAAAAACATTCAGTACTTC. This encodes CASSVDGLAKNIQYF.

The V gene is TRBV5-6, the J gene TRBJ2-7; 7 nucleotides align to TRBD1. The CDR3 runs to 15 residues. Germline V lookup: CDR1 SGHDT, CDR2 YYEEEE. V shed 2 bases, J shed 6 bases, and the junction held 11 bases outside the gene matches. CDR3 nucleotides: TGTGCCAGCAGCTTCGCAGGGGGTCTCTCCGGCGAGCAGTACTTC. Translation gives CASSFAGGLSGEQYF. Variable domain in full (rest from reference TRBV5-6 and TRBJ2-7): DAGVTQSPTHLIKTRGQQVTLRCSPKSGHDTVSWYQQALGQGPQFIFQYYEEEERQRGNFPDRFSGHQFPNYSSELNVNALLLGDSALYLCASSFAGGLSGEQYFGPGTRLTVT.